Here is one TCR beta chain with its context. These data are taken from a study of cytomegalovirus exposure and HLA in healthy donors. Use of 60 Vbeta and 13 Jbeta primers characterized the PCR. Clones were read by immunoSEQ multiplex PCR, and TCRdb kept only the in-frame ones, dropping some. The table lists 110,000 to 150,000 clones, 60% to 85% of them singletons. The CDR3 length is 16 residues. V was clipped by 2 bases and J by 1 base, with 11 bases between them. Germline CDR1 is MNHEY and CDR2 is SMNVEV (reference sequence). The chain combines TRBV27 with TRBJ2-2, with a possible D match to TRBD2 (6 bases). The TCR was taken from a male donor in good health and CMV-seropositive. The sample comprised PBMCs. The CDR3 region has the DNA TGTGCCAGCAGTTTAGGGCTAGCGTTGAACACCGGGGAGCTGTTTTTT. Amino acid sequence: CASSLGLALNTGELFF.